The present entry profiles one T cell receptor beta chain with its context. This sample was taken from a study of shared clonotypes between healthy human individuals. Germline CDR1 and CDR2: MGHRA and YSYEKL. This CDR3 is 18 amino acids long. The V segment lost 7 bases and the J segment 7 bases; nucleotides outside the gene matches: 16. Measured with immunoSEQ multiplex PCR; TCRdb has only the in-frame clones, and not every one. Of roughly 1.4 million clones in the sample, roughly 98.5% were seen once. The TCR sequence derives from a man under 40 in good health. What was sequenced was naive CD4+ T cells sorted from blood. Subset indicated: CD45RA+ positively selected. This chain links TRBV4-1 with TRBJ1-4; TRBD1 aligns across 12 bases. DNA for the CDR3: TGCGCCAGCACCCCGAGGGGACAGGGGGCGGGCTTTAGTGAAAAACTGTTTTTT. Protein product: CASTPRGQGAGFSEKLFF.